Shown below are 24 T cell receptor beta chains from a single sample sequenced in a study of T cells expressing NK-cell markers. Reprocessing the 5' RACE reads, TCRdb reports a single entry for every CDR3 protein and omits DNA. This listing includes approximately 460,000 distinct CDR3 sequences. The sequencing sample was made of blood T cells: a sorted CD56 or NKG2C T cell subset, CD4+ or CD8+ T cells, or bulk PBMC T cells (not recorded which). The receptors originated from a woman between 18 and 70 years old in good health.

V usage is TRBV28 and J usage is TRBJ2-1. Germline V lookup: CDR1 MDHEN, CDR2 SYDVKM. The CDR3 is made up of 13 amino acids. The CDR3 sequence: CASSPRLDLEQFF. Drawing the rest from reference TRBV28 and TRBJ2-1, the complete variable domain is DVKVTQSSRYLVKRTGEKVFLECVQDMDHENMFWYRQDPGLGLRLIYFSYDVKMKEKGDIPEGYSVSREKKERFSLILESASTNQTSMYLCASSPRLDLEQFFGPGTRLTVL.

The chain recombines TRBV6-5 with TRBJ1-2; the TRBD1 assignment by TCRdb is unverifiable without DNA. Germline V gene data show CDR1 as MNHEY and CDR2 as SVGAGI. The CDR3 spans 15 residues. Here the CDR3 reads CASSYSGQGNYGYTF.

The V and J genes are TRBV12-5 and TRBJ2-5; TCRdb picks TRBD2, but there is no DNA to check that call. The CDR3 length is 15 residues. Germline CDR1 and CDR2: LGHNT and FRNRAP. The chain's CDR3 is CASGTGLRAQETQYF.

The chain links TRBV7-3 to TRBJ2-1; TCRdb outputs TRBD1, but without DNA this stays unchecked. Germline V lookup: CDR1 SGHTA, CDR2 FQGTGA. The CDR3 loop spans 12 amino acids. CDR3 residues: CASSSTDRTQFF.

The V call is TRBV7-8, the J call TRBJ2-1. CDR3 length equals 13 residues. Germline-derived CDR1 and CDR2 are SGHVS and FQNEAQ. CDR3: CASRQRANNEQFF.

This sequence joins TRBV12-3 or TRBV12-4 and TRBJ1-2; no DNA is available, so the TRBD1 call from TCRdb remains unchecked. The CDR3 has 15 residues. This chain's CDR3 is CASSFAPQGAGGYTF.

The rearrangement uses TRBV5-1 and TRBJ2-5; the TRBD2 assignment by TCRdb is unverifiable without DNA. This CDR3 has 16 amino acids. Germline CDR1 SGHRS, CDR2 YFSETQ. This CDR3 reads CASSWGYGREKETQYF.

The J gene is TRBJ2-5, the V gene TRBV7-9; TCRdb gives TRBD2 as the D gene, but with no DNA this cannot be confirmed. The germline gives CDR1 SEHNR, CDR2 FQNEAQ (reference sequence). The CDR3 has 13 residues. The chain's CDR3 is CASSLEVPETQYF.

The V gene is TRBV28, the J gene TRBJ2-7. The CDR3 is 14 residues long. Per the germline V gene, CDR1 is MDHEN and CDR2 is SYDVKM. The CDR3 protein is CASTLQPLSHEQYF.

This chain links TRBV18 with TRBJ2-6. Germline assignment: CDR1 KGHSH and CDR2 LQKENI. This CDR3 has 16 amino acids. This chain's CDR3 is CASSPIGRSGANVLTF.

The gene calls are TRBV12-3 or TRBV12-4 and TRBJ1-2; TCRdb's D call of TRBD1 is untestable without DNA. This CDR3 has 14 amino acids. CDR3 sequence: CASSLRGRDHGYTF.

The chain links TRBV5-6 to TRBJ1-3. This CDR3 is 15 amino acids long. Per germline, CDR1 SGHDT and CDR2 YYEEEE. CDR3 in amino acids: CASSLGQGKGNTIYF.

The chain joins TRBV6-5 to TRBJ2-7. Per the germline V gene, CDR1 is MNHEY and CDR2 is SVGAGI. The CDR3 is 11 amino acids. This chain's CDR3 is CASSYSEMQYF.

This chain joins TRBV6-5 and TRBJ1-2; lacking DNA, the TRBD1 call made by TCRdb goes unchecked. Per germline, CDR1 MNHEY and CDR2 SVGAGI. This CDR3 is 14 amino acids long. The CDR3 loop is CASSSVGGGVGYTF.

The chain has TRBV18 and TRBJ2-7. Germline CDR1 is KGHSH and CDR2 is LQKENI. The CDR3 contains 13 residues. CDR3: CASSPSLDYEQYF. Together with reference TRBV18 and TRBJ2-7, the CDR3 gives the full variable domain: NAGVMQNPRHLVRRRGQEARLRCSPMKGHSHVYWYRQLPEEGLKFMVYLQKENIIDESGMPKERFSAEFPKEGPSILRIQQVVRGDSAAYFCASSPSLDYEQYFGPGTRLTVT.

The chain links TRBV4-3 to TRBJ2-1; TCRdb returns TRBD1, unconfirmable since there is no DNA. From germline, CDR1 is LGHNA and CDR2 YSLEER. The length of the CDR3 is 17 residues. CDR3 sequence reads: CASSHSWDRETYNEQFF.

The V gene is TRBV7-2, the J gene TRBJ1-2; with no DNA, the TCRdb D assignment of TRBD1 cannot be verified. The CDR3 covers 14 residues. CDR1 SGHTA and CDR2 FQGNSA come from the germline V gene. CDR3 amino acids: CASSSRQGRGGYTF.

The V call is TRBV20-1, the J call TRBJ1-1; the TRBD1 assignment by TCRdb is unverifiable without DNA. Germline-derived CDR1 and CDR2 are DFQATT and SNEGSKA (reference sequence). This CDR3 is built from 15 residues. The CDR3 loop is CSARAGSGGGTEAFF.

V is TRBV7-2 and J is TRBJ1-3; TCRdb proposes TRBD1, but this gene call is untestable without DNA. This CDR3 has 18 amino acids. In germline, CDR1 is SGHTA, CDR2 FQGNSA. CDR3 protein: CASSLIAQSVPSGNTIYF. The full variable domain, completed using reference TRBV7-2 and TRBJ1-3, is GAGVSQSPSNKVTEKGKDVELRCDPISGHTALYWYRQSLGQGLEFLIYFQGNSAPDKSGLPSDRFSAERTGGSVSTLTIQRTQQEDSAVYLCASSLIAQSVPSGNTIYFGEGSWLTVV.

The rearrangement links TRBV4-2 to TRBJ1-1. The CDR3 is made up of 14 amino acids. CDR1 LGHNA and CDR2 YNFKEQ come from the germline V gene. CDR3 in amino acids: CASSQVVGKAEAFF.

The J gene is TRBJ2-2, the V gene TRBV7-3. The CDR3 extends over 15 amino acids. Germline lookup yields CDR1 SGHTA and CDR2 FQGTGA. CDR3 in amino acids: CASSLTSGGAGELFF.

The J gene is TRBJ1-2, the V gene TRBV6-4; TCRdb's D gene call, TRBD1, goes unchecked for lack of DNA. CDR1 is MRHNA, CDR2 SNTAGT, per germline. This CDR3 has 15 amino acids. The CDR3 reads CASSPIGTGSYGYTF.

This chain uses TRBV21-1 with TRBJ1-4; TCRdb's D call of TRBD1 is untestable without DNA. TRBV21-1 is noted as a pseudogene. The CDR3 is 16 residues long. The CDR3 sequence is CASSKVMGAPNEKLFF.

Here the CDR3 reads CASIKDLPGTQYF. J is TRBJ2-5 and V is TRBV28; TCRdb calls TRBD2, which cannot be checked without DNA. In germline, CDR1 is MDHEN, CDR2 SYDVKM. This CDR3 spans 13 amino acids.